These 10 T cell receptor beta chains originate from one sample sequenced in a study of blood T cell repertoires in COVID-19. The table came from immunoSEQ multiplex PCR; TCRdb's copy has only in-frame clones and leaves some out. The data contain roughly 34,000 clones, roughly 89% of them singletons. Sequences were obtained from peripheral blood. The receptors shown here come from a man between 60 and 75 years old with active COVID-19.

This chain links TRBV3-1 (or the pseudogene TRBV3-2) with TRBJ2-7; D remains unclear. Deletions cut 2 bases from V and 7 bases from J, with 9 bases between. The germline gives CDR1 LGHDT, CDR2 YNNKEL (reference sequence). The CDR3 has 12 residues. CDR3 region: CASSQFSLEQYF. CDR3 nucleotide sequence: TGTGCCAGCAGCCAATTTTCCCTAGAGCAGTACTTC.

This chain links TRBV9 with TRBJ2-3, with 14 bases aligning to TRBD2. The CDR3 totals 20 residues. From germline, CDR1 is SGDLS and CDR2 YYNGEE. The V and J ends lost 4 bases and 2 bases, in that order; junction bases with no gene match: 15. The CDR3 protein is CASSSSTPGLAGASTDTQYF. The DNA of the CDR3 is TGTGCCAGCAGCTCTTCGACTCCGGGACTAGCGGGGGCCTCCACAGATACGCAGTATTTT.

This clone was picked up one time. The chain recombines TRBV12-3 or TRBV12-4 with TRBJ2-1; D may be TRBD1 (5 bases). Trimming pared 8 bases from V and 9 bases from J, leaving 14 bases between. The CDR3 loop spans 12 amino acids. In DNA, the CDR3 is TGTGCCAGCGGGGCGTCATATGCTGAGCAGTTCTTC. The encoded protein is CASGASYAEQFF.

The chain joins TRBV5-8 to TRBJ1-1, with a possible D match to TRBD1 (5 bases). Per the germline V gene, CDR1 is SGHTS and CDR2 is YDEGEE. CDR3 length equals 14 residues. V shed 4 bases and J shed 10 bases, with 20 bases lying between them. The CDR3 coding sequence is TGTGCCAGCAGCCTAGGGCCATACGGGGGAGGAGCTTTCTTT. Protein product: CASSLGPYGGGAFF. The whole variable domain, filled in from reference TRBV5-8 and TRBJ1-1, reads EAGVTQSPTHLIKTRGQQATLRCSPISGHTSVYWYQQALGLGLQFLLWYDEGEERNRGNFPPRFSGRQFPNYSSELNVNALELEDSALYLCASSLGPYGGGAFFGQGTRLTVV.

This rearrangement joins TRBV24-1 to TRBJ1-2; TRBD1 agrees at 10 bases. CDR1 is KGHDR, CDR2 SFDVKD, per germline. The CDR3 runs 14 residues. With 9 bases clipped from V and 2 bases from J, the junction kept 5 bases outside the gene matches. This CDR3 is CATSKTGGNYGYTF. DNA for the CDR3: TGTGCCACCTCAAAGACAGGGGGCAACTATGGCTACACCTTC.

V and J are TRBV28 and TRBJ2-5, with TRBD1 matching over 10 bases. The CDR3 loop spans 15 amino acids. V gave up 2 bases and J gave up 3 bases; unmatched junction bases: 3. Looked up from germline, CDR1 is MDHEN and CDR2 is SYDVKM. The CDR3 spells CASSLDGQGEETQYF. CDR3 in DNA: TGTGCCAGCAGTTTAGATGGACAGGGGGAAGAGACCCAGTACTTC.

The chain joins TRBV19 to TRBJ2-7; TRBD1 aligns across 10 bases. The CDR3 has 14 amino acids. Germline values: CDR1 LNHDA, CDR2 SQIVND (reference sequence). The trim removed 7 bases at V and 4 bases at J, leaving 7 bases unmatched. CDR3 in DNA: TGTGCCAGTACCGCGGGACAGGGGCCATACGAGCAGTACTTC. Translation: CASTAGQGPYEQYF.

This chain joins TRBV6-5 and TRBJ2-7; 8 nucleotides agree with TRBD1. Germline CDR1 and CDR2: MNHEY and SVGAGI. The CDR3 covers 15 residues. The ends lost 6 bases at V and 0 bases at J; junction bases unmatched: 7. CDR3 protein: CASSRDRSTSYEQYF. The DNA for the CDR3 is TGTGCCAGCAGCCGGGACAGGTCGACCTCCTACGAGCAGTACTTC.

The chain recombines TRBV10-3 with TRBJ2-2, with a weak D call TRBD1 (6 bases). The length of the CDR3 is 13 residues. Germline assignment: CDR1 ENHRY and CDR2 SYGVKD. Deletions cut 9 bases from V and 7 bases from J, with 15 bases between. Here the CDR3 reads CAMGASLGGELFF. CDR3 DNA: TGTGCCATGGGGGCTAGTTTGGGCGGGGAGCTGTTTTTT.

The chain has TRBV21-1 and TRBJ1-1. TRBV21-1 is a pseudogene segment. This CDR3 has 15 amino acids. CDR3 sequence: CASSKVGGVESEAFF. For the CDR3, the DNA is TGTGCCAGCAGCAAAGTTGGAGGCGTTGAATCTGAAGCTTTCTTT.